The 12 T cell receptor beta chains in this list originate from one sample, sequenced in a study of blood T cell repertoires in COVID-19. Using immunoSEQ multiplex PCR, the repertoire was profiled, and TCRdb retains in-frame clones only, with some absent. The table lists more than 95,000 clones, less than 90% of them singletons, with just over 6.5% in the top ten. The sample taken for sequencing was peripheral blood. These receptors were collected from a man older than 75 with active or convalescent COVID-19.

Only a few counts were recorded for this clone. J is TRBJ2-7 and V is TRBV5-1; 9 nucleotides agree with TRBD1. Germline V gene sequence: CDR1 SGHRS, CDR2 YFSETQ. The CDR3 is made up of 14 amino acids. The J segment lost 5 bases and the V segment lost 0 bases, leaving 3 bases of the junction unmatched. The CDR3 protein is CASSLGDRAHEQYF. The CDR3 coding sequence is TGCGCCAGCAGCTTGGGGGACAGGGCCCACGAGCAGTACTTC. Combining the CDR3 with reference TRBV5-1 and TRBJ2-7 gives the whole variable domain KAGVTQTPRYLIKTRGQQVTLSCSPISGHRSVSWYQQTPGQGLQFLFEYFSETQRNKGNFPGRFSGRQFSNSRSEMNVSTLELGDSALYLCASSLGDRAHEQYFGPGTRLTVT.

The J gene is TRBJ2-7, the V gene TRBV12-3 or TRBV12-4; 10 nucleotides agree with TRBD1. The CDR3 runs to 13 residues. The V gene end was trimmed by 4 bases and the J gene end by 4 bases; junction bases not matched to a gene: 1. The CDR3 DNA sequence: TGTGCCAGCAGTTGGGACAGGGGTTACGAGCAGTACTTC. Translation: CASSWDRGYEQYF.

This clone was seen a single time. This chain uses TRBV19 with TRBJ1-2, with 10 positions matching TRBD1. Trimming removed 1 base from V and 4 bases from J; junction bases left unmatched: 3. The CDR3 contains 15 residues. CDR1 and CDR2 (germline): LNHDA, SQIVND (reference sequence). For the CDR3, the DNA is TGTGCCAGTAGTATAGCCGGGACAGGGGTCTATGGCTACACCTTC. Translated: CASSIAGTGVYGYTF.

The V call is TRBV5-4, the J call TRBJ2-7, with 8 nucleotides matching TRBD1. The CDR3 has 14 amino acids. Trimming removed 4 bases from V and 5 bases from J; junction bases left unmatched: 8. Germline values: CDR1 SGHNT, CDR2 YYREEE (reference sequence). Written as DNA, the CDR3 is TGTGCCAGCAGCCCAGGACAGGGAATCAACGAGCAGTACTTC. This codes for CASSPGQGINEQYF.

The J gene is TRBJ2-3, the V gene TRBV6-2 or TRBV6-3; D remains ambiguous. V lost 0 bases and J 3 bases, leaving 10 bases between the germline ends. CDR3 length equals 15 residues. The germline CDR1 and CDR2 sequences are MNHEY and SVGEGT. The chain's CDR3 is CASSYSMAGTDTQYF. CDR3 in DNA: TGTGCCAGCAGTTACTCGATGGCCGGGACAGATACGCAGTATTTT.

The rearrangement links TRBV10-3 to TRBJ1-1, with 7 bases lining up with TRBD1. The CDR3 is made up of 14 amino acids. Unmatched junction bases numbered 8, after V lost 6 bases and J lost 4 bases. Per the germline V gene, CDR1 is ENHRY and CDR2 is SYGVKD. The CDR3 region has the DNA TGTGCCATCAGGGGGGACAGCCGGGGCACTGAAGCTTTCTTT. This translates into CAIRGDSRGTEAFF.

The rearrangement uses TRBV7-2 and TRBJ1-5; D gene unclear. V shed 5 bases and J shed 5 bases, with 10 bases lying between them. There are 13 residues in the CDR3. Germline loops: CDR1 SGHTA, CDR2 FQGNSA. CDR3 amino acids: CASSLTPDQPQHF. The CDR3 DNA follows: TGTGCCAGCAGCCTGACACCGGATCAGCCCCAGCATTTT. The full variable domain, with the rest looked up from reference TRBV7-2 and TRBJ1-5, is GAGVSQSPSNKVTEKGKDVELRCDPISGHTALYWYRQSLGQGLEFLIYFQGNSAPDKSGLPSDRFSAERTGGSVSTLTIQRTQQEDSAVYLCASSLTPDQPQHFGDGTRLSIL.

The chain has TRBV5-6 and TRBJ1-4; 10 bases agree with TRBD1. Trimming at V came to 4 bases and at J to 7 bases, leaving 13 bases not matched to a gene. The CDR3 loop spans 17 amino acids. Germline V gene sequence: CDR1 SGHDT, CDR2 YYEEEE. The CDR3 sequence is CASSPLTDRGRGEKLFF. As DNA, the CDR3 is TGTGCCAGCAGCCCACTTACTGACAGGGGGCGGGGTGAAAAACTGTTTTTT.

The V call is TRBV12-3 or TRBV12-4, the J call TRBJ2-1, with TRBD1 identical over 7 bases. The CDR3 is made up of 13 amino acids. V was pared by 5 bases and J by 9 bases, with 7 bases of the junction left unmatched. The CDR3 loop is CASSELNRGEQFF. CDR3 in DNA: TGTGCCAGCAGTGAACTCAACAGGGGTGAGCAGTTCTTC.

The chain uses TRBV27 and TRBJ2-2; perhaps TRBD2 as D (5 bases). Trimming cost V 3 bases and J 6 bases, with 14 bases left between them. This CDR3 spans 15 amino acids. Germline V gene lookup returns CDR1 MNHEY and CDR2 SMNVEV (reference sequence). DNA for the CDR3: TGTGCCAGCAGTTTTGAGAGGGCCTTTTCCGGGGAGCTGTTTTTT. It translates to CASSFERAFSGELFF.

The chain recombines TRBV7-2 with TRBJ2-3; 8 bases agree with TRBD2. The CDR3 is 17 residues long. CDR1 and CDR2 (germline): SGHTA, FQGNSA. Losses at the gene ends were 5 bases for V and 1 base for J; bases not matched to a gene: 11. This chain's CDR3 is CASSLAGGGTGTDTQYF. The CDR3 DNA reads TGTGCCAGCAGCCTCGCGGGGGGTGGGACTGGCACAGATACGCAGTATTTT.

Ten or more counts support this clone. The chain has TRBV5-6 and TRBJ2-5; D uncertain. This CDR3 has 17 amino acids. V lost 1 base to trimming and J lost 4 bases, with 20 bases between them. CDR1 and CDR2 from the germline V gene are SGHDT and YYEEEE. The CDR3 DNA follows: TGTGCCAGCAGCTTGAAGCTCGCCTCATCTAGGCGAGAGACCCAGTACTTC. Translating gives CASSLKLASSRRETQYF.